The TCR beta chain described here comes from a study of CD8+ T cells in alopecia areata. V was clipped by 0 bases and J by 1 base, with 15 bases between them. This CDR3 comprises 17 residues. Germline V lookup: CDR1 LGHNA, CDR2 YSLEER. A note on this clone: Its cognate antigen is unknown.

Extraction and reverse transcription of RNA yielded cDNA as the sequencing template. TCRdb's table, derived via immunoSEQ multiplex PCR, lists solely in-frame clones and lacks some. This sample carries about 180,000 clones, 40% to 65% of them seen once, and the ten largest clones take 9.5% to 13%. General observations from the study: The study found tofacitinib significantly decreased scalp clonality and expanded CD8+ clones among the top 100. Many of the expanded lesional clones endured in scalp and blood while on tofacitinib.

Specified treatment: oral pan-JAK inhibitor, 5-10 mg twice daily. Researchers took lesional scalp punch biopsies and peripheral blood from people who were alopecia areata patients. This receptor was taken from a human donor with alopecia areata. The sample consisted of CD8+ T cells sorted from blood, taken at roughly week 53, from a patient treated with tofacitinib. This chain uses TRBV4-3 with TRBJ2-5; D is possibly TRBD2 (5 bases). CDR3 protein: CASSQDWESWSQETQYF. For the CDR3, the DNA is TGCGCCAGCAGCCAAGATTGGGAGTCGTGGTCCCAAGAGACCCAGTACTTC.